Each of the 26 T cell receptor beta chains below was sequenced from the same sample in a study of blood T cell repertoires in COVID-19. Clones were read by immunoSEQ multiplex PCR, and TCRdb kept only the in-frame ones, dropping some. There are 150,000 to 200,000 clones in the sample; roughly 75% occur only once, and 6.5% to 7% lies in the top ten. Specimen: peripheral blood. These receptors all stem from a man aged 65 to 85 with active or convalescent COVID-19.

V usage is TRBV30 and J usage is TRBJ1-2, with D uncertain. Germline CDR1 and CDR2: GTSNPN and SVGIG (reference sequence). Between the trimmed V and J ends, which lost 3 bases and 4 bases, there was a span of 15 bases. This CDR3 contains 14 residues. CDR3 region: CAWRSGGRSYGYTF. The CDR3, as DNA: TGTGCCTGGAGGTCCGGAGGCAGGAGCTATGGCTACACCTTC.

The chain is built from TRBV6-5 and TRBJ1-4, with no clear D. CDR3 length equals 14 residues. CDR1 MNHEY and CDR2 SVGAGI come from the germline V gene. The V and J ends lost 2 bases and 7 bases respectively, with 11 bases between them. In DNA, the CDR3 is TGTGCCAGCAGTTACCTTCAGAACCTTGAAAAACTGTTTTTT. Translation gives CASSYLQNLEKLFF.

In regard to this clone: At one of its ends the junction is not consistent with the germline gene, which may arise from a read error. The chain joins TRBV7-7 to TRBJ2-1; TRBD1 might be the D (5 bases). CDR3 length equals 15 residues. Germline lookup yields CDR1 SSHAT and CDR2 FNYEAQ (reference sequence). CDR3 protein: CASSLGTGPYNEQFF. The CDR3 coding sequence is TGTGCTAGCAGCTTAGGTACAGGCCCCTACAATGAGCAGTTCTTC.

The chain couples TRBV6-5 to TRBJ1-5; 7 nucleotides line up with TRBD1. CDR1 is MNHEY and CDR2 is SVGAGI in the germline V gene. V was pared by 6 bases and J by 4 bases, with 9 bases of the junction left unmatched. CDR3 length equals 15 residues. CDR3 protein: CASRDTGEGNQPQHF. DNA of the CDR3: TGTGCCAGCAGGGATACAGGGGAAGGTAATCAGCCCCAGCATTTT.

V is TRBV10-3 and J is TRBJ2-1; D might be TRBD2 (5 bases). Looked up from germline, CDR1 is ENHRY and CDR2 is SYGVKD. Between the trimmed V and J ends, which lost 10 bases and 11 bases, there was a span of 15 bases. The CDR3 consists of 11 residues. The CDR3 nucleotides read TGTGCCACCGTTTCCGGGAAGAAGCAGTTCTTC. This gives the protein CATVSGKKQFF.

This clone showed up just a few times. The rearrangement links TRBV2 to TRBJ2-1, with 12 bases fitting TRBD2. Germline CDR1 SNHLY, CDR2 FYNNEI. The CDR3 length is 17 residues. The V and J ends lost 4 bases and 3 bases, in that order; junction bases with no gene match: 7. The CDR3 reads CASSVPLAGGFYNEQFF. The CDR3, as DNA: TGTGCCAGCAGTGTTCCCCTAGCGGGAGGGTTCTACAATGAGCAGTTCTTC.

J is TRBJ2-7 and V is TRBV4-1, with TRBD2 matching 9 bases. Trimming at V came to 1 base and at J to 7 bases, leaving 8 bases not matched to a gene. Germline-derived CDR1 and CDR2 are MGHRA and YSYEKL. The CDR3 is 15 amino acids. The CDR3 here is CASSQAPASGTEQYF. The DNA for the CDR3 is TGCGCCAGCAGCCAAGCTCCGGCTAGCGGGACTGAGCAGTACTTC.

The chain is built from TRBV5-1 and TRBJ1-1, with TRBD1 matching 9 bases. CDR3 size: 15 residues. Germline trimming cut 2 bases from V and 3 bases from J; bases unmatched to any gene: 5. Germline V gene data show CDR1 as SGHRS and CDR2 as YFSETQ. The DNA of the CDR3 is TGCGCCAGCAGCTTCACAGGGGGCTCGGACACTGAAGCTTTCTTT. Protein product: CASSFTGGSDTEAFF.

The chain combines TRBV9 with TRBJ1-4; D is unclear. V shed 0 bases and J shed 7 bases, with 13 bases lying between them. Germline values: CDR1 SGDLS, CDR2 YYNGEE. The CDR3 extends over 15 amino acids. The CDR3 sequence is CASSVATTSGEKLFF. The CDR3 DNA reads as TGTGCCAGCAGCGTAGCCACGACCAGCGGTGAAAAACTGTTTTTT.

J is TRBJ1-1 and V is TRBV28; TRBD1 is a possible D gene (6 bases). CDR3 length: 14 residues. The V gene lost 7 bases and the J gene lost 3 bases, with 15 bases spanning the gap. Germline V gene lookup returns CDR1 MDHEN and CDR2 SYDVKM. The CDR3, as DNA: TGTGCCAGCATCTCGGGGGGGCTAGACACTGAAGCTTTCTTT. Translation: CASISGGLDTEAFF.

The rearrangement joins TRBV27 to TRBJ1-5, with TRBD1 matching over 7 bases. The V gene end was trimmed by 4 bases and the J gene end by 4 bases; junction bases not matched to a gene: 1. The CDR3 runs to 13 residues. Germline CDR1 MNHEY, CDR2 SMNVEV (reference sequence). This CDR3 is CASSSDRNQPQHF. The CDR3 DNA reads as TGTGCCAGCAGTTCGGACAGGAATCAGCCCCAGCATTTT.

This clone was seen only a few times. The chain's CDR3 is CASSFPREGSMAFF. The CDR3 DNA follows: TGCGCCAGCAGCTTCCCCAGGGAGGGGTCGATGGCTTTCTTT. The rearrangement uses TRBV5-1 and TRBJ1-1; D is possibly TRBD1 (5 bases). V lost 2 bases and J 11 bases, leaving 19 bases between the germline ends. This CDR3 has 14 residues. Looked up from germline, CDR1 is SGHRS and CDR2 is YFSETQ.

The chain carries TRBV24-1 and TRBJ2-3; weak D call: TRBD2 (5 bases). The germline V gene has CDR1 KGHDR and CDR2 SFDVKD. CDR3 length: 15 amino acids. V gave up 6 bases and J gave up 7 bases, with 19 bases separating them. CDR3 bases: TGTGCCACCAGTCACCCGTCGGACTCGAGCAATACGCAGTATTTT. It translates to CATSHPSDSSNTQYF.

The chain combines TRBV6-5 with TRBJ2-7, with D maybe TRBD2 (6 bases). The V gene's germline CDR1 is MNHEY and CDR2 SVGAGI. Between the trimmed V and J ends, which lost 1 base and 0 bases, there was a span of 7 bases. The CDR3 contains 14 residues. For the CDR3, the DNA is TGTGCCAGCAGTTACTGGGGGGTCTCCTACGAGCAGTACTTC. It encodes CASSYWGVSYEQYF.

Notes on this clone: Other DNA sequences in this sample translate to the same CDR3. The V call is TRBV20-1, the J call TRBJ1-1; D call uncertain. The CDR3 loop spans 11 amino acids. Between the trimmed V and J ends, which lost 3 bases and 4 bases, there was a span of 6 bases. Germline CDR1 and CDR2: DFQATT and SNEGSKA (reference sequence). The CDR3 reads CSARESTEAFF. The CDR3 DNA is TGCAGTGCTAGGGAGAGCACTGAAGCTTTCTTT.

The V gene is TRBV19, the J gene TRBJ2-1; 7 nucleotides match TRBD1. CDR3 length: 16 amino acids. CDR1 and CDR2 (germline): LNHDA, SQIVND (reference sequence). J lost 7 bases, V lost 4 bases, and 13 bases had no gene match. CDR3 DNA sequence: TGTGCCAGTAGTACCCCGACAGGGTCCCAAATGAATGAGCAGTTCTTC. It is translated as CASSTPTGSQMNEQFF.

This clone was counted between two and nine times. The chain employs TRBV9 and TRBJ1-3; 7 bases agree with TRBD1. In germline, CDR1 is SGDLS, CDR2 YYNGEE. There are 18 residues in the CDR3. V lost 0 bases to trimming and J lost 0 bases; unmatched junction nucleotides: 9. CDR3 sequence: CASSVGGGTKLSGNTIYF. The CDR3 DNA reads as TGTGCCAGCAGCGTAGGAGGGGGCACCAAGCTCTCTGGAAACACCATATATTTT. Full variable domain (rest looked up from reference TRBV9 and TRBJ1-3): DSGVTQTPKHLITATGQRVTLRCSPRSGDLSVYWYQQSLDQGLQFLIQYYNGEERAKGNILERFSAQQFPDLHSELNLSSLELGDSALYFCASSVGGGTKLSGNTIYFGEGSWLTVV.

V is TRBV5-6 and J is TRBJ2-1, with a possible D match to TRBD2 (6 bases). Trimming pared 2 bases from V and 1 base from J, leaving 16 bases between. The germline gives CDR1 SGHDT, CDR2 YYEEEE. The CDR3 runs 17 residues. In DNA form, the CDR3 reads TGTGCCAGCAGCTTAATAGCCGGAGGGGTATCCTACAATGAGCAGTTCTTC. Amino acid sequence: CASSLIAGGVSYNEQFF.

This clone has a handful of counts. V is TRBV7-6 and J is TRBJ1-2; D may be TRBD1 (6 bases). This CDR3 is built from 14 residues. Trimming took 5 bases from V and 2 from J, leaving 12 bases between them. Per the germline V gene, CDR1 is SGHVS and CDR2 is FNYEAQ. The CDR3 protein is CASSQGLRNYGYTF. The CDR3 DNA is TGTGCCAGCAGCCAGGGGTTGAGAAACTATGGCTACACCTTC.

The chain links TRBV7-2 to TRBJ2-3, with D possibly matching TRBD2 (5 bases). CDR1 is SGHTA and CDR2 is FQGNSA in the germline V gene. The CDR3 has 13 residues. Trimming pared 0 bases from V and 6 bases from J, leaving 7 bases between. CDR3 sequence (DNA): TGTGCCAGCAGCTTAGCTGGCGGGGATACGCAGTATTTT. Encoded protein: CASSLAGGDTQYF.

This rearrangement joins TRBV5-4 to TRBJ2-1, with D possibly being TRBD2 (6 bases). The germline V gene has CDR1 SGHNT and CDR2 YYREEE (reference sequence). The CDR3 is 15 amino acids. V lost 6 bases, J lost 7 bases, and 20 bases lay in between. The CDR3 here is CASIMDGGTWNEQFF. In DNA, the CDR3 is TGTGCCAGCATCATGGATGGGGGGACCTGGAATGAGCAGTTCTTC.

This chain connects TRBV15 to TRBJ2-1, with TRBD2 identical over 7 bases. The CDR3 covers 14 residues. Germline values: CDR1 LNHNV, CDR2 YYDKDF (reference sequence). The ends lost 1 base at V and 5 bases at J; junction bases unmatched: 2. The CDR3 DNA is TGTGCCACCAGCAGAGGACTAGCCGACAATGAGCAGTTCTTC. This sequence encodes CATSRGLADNEQFF.

The chain joins TRBV5-1 to TRBJ1-2, with TRBD1 as a possible D gene (6 bases). Germline V gene lookup returns CDR1 SGHRS and CDR2 YFSETQ. V gave up 1 base and J gave up 0 bases, with 10 bases separating them. CDR3 length equals 15 residues. The CDR3 region is CASSLWTATNYGYTF. In nucleotides, the CDR3 is TGCGCCAGCAGCTTGTGGACAGCCACTAACTATGGCTACACCTTC.

The chain is built from TRBV19 and TRBJ1-4, with 11 bases that match TRBD1. The CDR3 is made up of 15 amino acids. Trimming at V came to 5 bases and at J to 8 bases, leaving 7 bases not matched to a gene. Germline V gene sequence: CDR1 LNHDA, CDR2 SQIVND (reference sequence). The DNA for the CDR3 is TGTGCCAGTAGTTCCTGGACAGGGGGCGGAGAAAAACTGTTTTTT. The encoded protein is CASSSWTGGGEKLFF.

In this sample, this clone turned up a few times. The V call is TRBV20-1, the J call TRBJ1-5; the D is unclear. The CDR3 spans 11 residues. Trimming took 1 base from V and 5 from J, leaving 3 bases between them. CDR1 is DFQATT and CDR2 is SNEGSKA in the germline V gene (reference sequence). The CDR3 sequence is CSARVYQPQHF. The CDR3 nucleotides read TGCAGTGCTAGAGTCTATCAGCCCCAGCATTTT.

Only a few counts were recorded for this clone. The chain recombines TRBV19 with TRBJ2-6, with 7 positions matching TRBD1. This CDR3 spans 18 amino acids. CDR1 is LNHDA, CDR2 SQIVND, per germline (reference sequence). The V segment lost 5 bases and the J segment 1 base; nucleotides outside the gene matches: 11. The CDR3 DNA follows: TGTGCCAGTAGTCCCCGGGACAGAAACCCGTCTGGGGCCAACGTCCTGACTTTC. Protein product: CASSPRDRNPSGANVLTF.